These 23 T cell receptor beta chains originate from one sample sequenced in a study of T-cell reconstitution after alpha-beta-depleted transplantation in children. Library preparation (for TCRbeta) was performed with unique molecular identifiers. TCRdb used MiXCR to reprocess the PCR reads, holding one entry per CDR3 protein. The table shows hundreds of thousands of distinct CDR3 sequences, with around 13% occurring only once. Specimen: PBMCs, collected before TCRalphabeta/CD19-depleted stem cell transplant. The receptors originated from a girl aged 2-15 years with congenital amegakaryocytic thrombocytopenia, due to receive a stem cell transplant.

This clonotype was seen many times. The chain uses TRBV7-9 and TRBJ1-2; possible D gene TRBD1, 6 bases. V was clipped by 5 bases and J by 3 bases, with 16 bases between them. The germline gives CDR1 SEHNR, CDR2 FQNEAQ (reference sequence). This CDR3 is built from 15 residues. The CDR3 DNA reads as TGTGCCAGCAGCCCCTCCATAACAGGGCACTATGGCTACACCTTC. It is translated as CASSPSITGHYGYTF.

In its sample, this clonotype was seen many times. This chain joins TRBV6-5 and TRBJ1-5, with D hard to call. The germline CDR1 and CDR2 sequences are MNHEY and SVGAGI. CDR3 length: 14 residues. With 2 bases removed from V and 0 bases from J, the gap between germline ends came to 5 bases. CDR3 in DNA: TGTGCCAGCAGTTACCGACCTAGCAATCAGCCCCAGCATTTT. Amino acids: CASSYRPSNQPQHF.

This chain uses TRBV20-1 with TRBJ2-1; tentatively, D is TRBD1 or TRBD2 (6 bases each). Germline V gene sequence: CDR1 DFQATT, CDR2 SNEGSKA (reference sequence). The CDR3 covers 16 residues. V was pared by 3 bases and J by 4 bases, with 19 bases between. The CDR3 nucleotides read TGCAGTGCTAGCCTTATTTGGGAAGGGGGGTACAATGAGCAGTTCTTC. Its translation: CSASLIWEGGYNEQFF.

CDR3 loop: CASTQGATYGYTF. CDR3 sequence (DNA): TGTGCCAGCACCCAGGGGGCGACCTATGGCTACACCTTC. The chain joins TRBV12-3 or TRBV12-4 to TRBJ1-2, with TRBD1 matching over 8 bases. The CDR3 loop spans 13 amino acids. J was trimmed by 4 bases and V by 7 bases; bases with no gene match: 5.

The chain carries TRBV6-1 and TRBJ2-2; D is unresolved. The ends were cut back, 6 bases at V and 1 base at J, with 12 bases in the middle. The length of the CDR3 is 15 residues. Germline loops: CDR1 MNHNS, CDR2 SASEGT. CDR3 amino acids: CASRMTVLNTGELFF. CDR3 coding DNA: TGTGCCAGCAGAATGACCGTCTTGAACACCGGGGAGCTGTTTTTT.

In this sample, this clonotype turned up many times. CDR3 sequence reads: CASSSQTGGTQWPQHF. CDR3 coding DNA: TGTGCCAGCAGTTCACAGACAGGGGGTACCCAATGGCCCCAGCATTTT. The chain uses TRBV12-3 or TRBV12-4 and TRBJ1-5, with 9 positions matching TRBD1. This CDR3 has 16 amino acids. V lost 4 bases, J lost 9 bases, and 13 bases stayed unmatched.

This clonotype was detected ten times or more. The chain links TRBV27 to TRBJ2-1; 9 nucleotides line up with TRBD2. The CDR3 has 14 amino acids. Losses at the gene ends were 3 bases for V and 8 bases for J; bases not matched to a gene: 5. Germline V lookup: CDR1 MNHEY, CDR2 SMNVEV (reference sequence). CDR3 in DNA: TGTGCCAGCAGTTTCGCTAGCGGGAACTATGAGCAGTTCTTC. Encoded protein: CASSFASGNYEQFF.

In its sample, this clonotype was seen many times. The V gene is TRBV5-1, the J gene TRBJ2-2, with 10 bases matching TRBD2. V dropped 0 bases and J dropped 7; count of bases not matched to a gene: 6. In germline, CDR1 is SGHRS, CDR2 YFSETQ. The CDR3 consists of 16 residues. The CDR3 protein is CASSLASGSKIGELFF. CDR3 bases: TGCGCCAGCAGCTTGGCTAGCGGGAGTAAGATCGGGGAGCTGTTTTTT.

This clonotype was picked up many times. The V call is TRBV7-2, the J call TRBJ2-7; 7 nucleotides align to TRBD2. This CDR3 has 17 residues. Germline V gives CDR1 SGHTA, CDR2 FQGNSA. V was clipped by 2 bases and J by 2 bases; unmatched bases: 12. Written as DNA, the CDR3 is TGTGCCAGCAGCTTACAGCGTACGGGGGGAATGCCCTACGAGCAGTACTTC. Protein: CASSLQRTGGMPYEQYF.

This clonotype was seen a few times. This chain links TRBV7-3 with TRBJ2-1; 11 bases match TRBD2. Germline V gene data show CDR1 as SGHTA and CDR2 as FQGTGA. J lost 6 bases, V lost 2 bases, and 18 bases had no gene match. The CDR3 is 20 residues long. The CDR3 loop is CASSLYPPQTSGNVRNEQFF. The CDR3 DNA is TGTGCCAGCAGCTTATACCCCCCGCAGACTAGCGGGAATGTACGCAATGAGCAGTTCTTC.

CDR3 loop: CASSQELTVQETQYF. CDR3 bases: TGTGCCAGCAGCCAAGAGTTGACTGTTCAAGAGACCCAGTACTTC. V and J are TRBV4-2 and TRBJ2-5; D ambiguous. The CDR3 totals 15 residues. Germline values: CDR1 LGHNA, CDR2 YNFKEQ. Trimming shortened V by 0 bases and J by 2 bases, and 10 bases separated the two germline ends.

This clonotype has ten or more counts. The chain joins TRBV7-2 to TRBJ2-3; tentatively, D is TRBD1 (6 bases). This CDR3 has 16 amino acids. V gave up 2 bases and J gave up 5 bases, with 17 bases separating them. Germline V CDR1 and CDR2: SGHTA, FQGNSA. The CDR3 sequence is CASSLSRLGARDTQYF. The CDR3 region has the DNA TGTGCCAGCAGCTTATCCAGGTTGGGGGCCAGAGATACGCAGTATTTT.

This chain connects TRBV20-1 to TRBJ2-2; D ambiguous. The CDR3 loop spans 12 amino acids. Trimming cost V 2 bases and J 8 bases, with 9 bases left between them. Germline assignment: CDR1 DFQATT and CDR2 SNEGSKA (reference sequence). DNA of the CDR3: TGCAGTGCTAGACCAACACGGGGGGAGCTGTTTTTT. It translates to CSARPTRGELFF.

This clonotype was detected ten times or more. The chain recombines TRBV12-3 or TRBV12-4 with TRBJ2-7; D is uncertain. CDR3 size: 12 residues. The V end lost 3 bases, the J end lost 3 bases, and 6 bases lay between the germline ends. CDR3 in DNA: TGTGCCAGCAGTTTCATAGGCTACGAGCAGTACTTC. It is translated as CASSFIGYEQYF.

This clonotype was detected ten times or more. The rearrangement joins TRBV20-1 to TRBJ2-2, with 11 bases identical to TRBD2. There are 15 residues in the CDR3. Germline V gene lookup returns CDR1 DFQATT and CDR2 SNEGSKA (reference sequence). Losses at the gene ends were 2 bases for V and 2 bases for J; bases not matched to a gene: 1. CDR3 DNA: TGCAGTGCTAGACTAGCGGGGGGTAACACCGGGGAGCTGTTTTTT. It is translated as CSARLAGGNTGELFF.

The sample holds many counts of this clonotype. This chain connects TRBV10-3 to TRBJ2-3, with D perhaps matching TRBD1 or TRBD2 (5 bases each). CDR1 ENHRY and CDR2 SYGVKD come from the germline V gene. V dropped 6 bases and J dropped 3 bases, with 22 bases sitting between them. The CDR3 is made up of 17 amino acids. The CDR3 loop is CAIRDGTTESPTDTQYF. The CDR3 DNA reads as TGTGCCATCAGGGACGGGACGACAGAAAGCCCGACAGATACGCAGTATTTT.

CDR3 DNA sequence: TGCAGTGCTAGCCTCACAGGGGAGGTAGCTTTCTTT. Translating gives CSASLTGEVAFF. The chain recombines TRBV20-1 with TRBJ1-1; 7 nucleotides line up with TRBD1. CDR1 DFQATT and CDR2 SNEGSKA come from the germline V gene (reference sequence). The V and J ends lost 3 bases and 10 bases, in that order; junction bases with no gene match: 8. The CDR3 spans 12 residues.

This clonotype was observed a few times. V is TRBV5-1 and J is TRBJ2-2; 12 nucleotides agree with TRBD2. In germline, CDR1 is SGHRS, CDR2 YFSETQ. This CDR3 is 16 amino acids long. J lost 7 bases, V lost 4 bases, and 8 bases had no gene match. The CDR3: CASSQTSGSGNGELFF. For the CDR3, the DNA is TGCGCCAGCAGCCAGACTAGCGGGAGTGGTAACGGGGAGCTGTTTTTT.

The chain recombines TRBV10-3 with TRBJ2-5; TRBD1 might be the D (5 bases). The CDR3 length is 13 residues. Germline V gene sequence: CDR1 ENHRY, CDR2 SYGVKD. V was clipped by 6 bases and J by 4 bases, with 12 bases between them. Here the CDR3 reads CAIRGPGLETQYF. As DNA, the CDR3 is TGTGCCATCAGGGGGCCAGGATTAGAGACCCAGTACTTC.

The chain uses TRBV15 and TRBJ2-7, with 8 bases matching TRBD2. The CDR3 is made up of 14 amino acids. V shed 5 bases and J 6 bases; nucleotides not matched to a gene: 9. CDR1 and CDR2 (germline): LNHNV, YYDKDF (reference sequence). CDR3 DNA: TGTGCCACCAGCCCGAATTGGCGGGAGGCCGAGCAGTACTTC. It specifies CATSPNWREAEQYF.

This clonotype has just a few counts. J is TRBJ1-4 and V is TRBV7-2; D not resolved. Germline loops: CDR1 SGHTA, CDR2 FQGNSA. The V end lost 1 base, the J end lost 8 bases, and 17 bases lay between the germline ends. The CDR3 runs to 16 residues. The CDR3, as DNA: TGTGCCAGCAGCTTAGTTGGTGGGTCCACCGGCGAAAAACTGTTTTTT. It codes for CASSLVGGSTGEKLFF.

This clonotype was observed many times. CDR3 loop: CSARALASYEQYF. The CDR3 nucleotides read TGCAGTGCTAGAGCACTAGCGAGCTACGAGCAGTACTTC. The genes are TRBV20-1 and TRBJ2-7; 7 bases line up with TRBD2. The V gene end was trimmed by 1 base and the J gene end by 3 bases; junction bases not matched to a gene: 3. CDR1 is DFQATT and CDR2 is SNEGSKA in the germline V gene (reference sequence). The CDR3 has 13 amino acids.

This clonotype was observed at least ten times. The chain links TRBV27 to TRBJ2-3; TRBD1 matches 8 bases. This CDR3 is built from 15 residues. Trimming at V came to 5 bases and at J to 6 bases, leaving 10 bases not matched to a gene. Germline loops: CDR1 MNHEY, CDR2 SMNVEV (reference sequence). CDR3 DNA sequence: TGTGCCAGCAGTGTGGGACAGGCGGATAGGGATACGCAGTATTTT. This codes for CASSVGQADRDTQYF.